Presented here are 4 T cell receptor beta chains from one specimen sequenced in a study of a mutant IDH1 vaccine in newly diagnosed glioma. Here immunoSEQ multiplex PCR was the method, and the copy in TCRdb shows in-frame clones only, minus some. The sample has tens of thousands of clones, around 82% seen once; the top ten hold over 20%. Time point indicated: week 11, during vaccination. It was 300 ug of mutant IDH1 20-mer peptide that made up each vaccine dose, given with topical imiquimod. These receptors have no known antigen. The starting material was PBMCs, obtained from a glioma patient whose treatment included an IDH1 peptide vaccine. The receptors were gathered from a man under 40 with glioma.

V and J are TRBV19 and TRBJ1-4; D unresolved. Germline CDR1 is LNHDA and CDR2 is SQIVND (reference sequence). Trimming stripped 6 bases from V and 7 bases from J, with 9 bases between. This CDR3 is 12 amino acids long. DNA of the CDR3: TGTGCCAGTAGCCCGGGAGGTGAAAAACTGTTTTTT. It specifies CASSPGGEKLFF.

The chain combines TRBV5-8 with TRBJ2-7, with 9 bases aligning to TRBD1. V lost 3 bases, J lost 8 bases, and 9 bases stayed unmatched. Germline V gene lookup returns CDR1 SGHTS and CDR2 YDEGEE. This CDR3 region has 14 residues. In nucleotides, the CDR3 is TGTGCCAGCAGCTCACAGGGGGCAACGGATAAGCAGTACTTC. This gives the protein CASSSQGATDKQYF.

This clone has just a few counts. The J gene is TRBJ1-1, the V gene TRBV30, with D perhaps matching TRBD1 (6 bases). The V and J ends lost 2 bases and 5 bases respectively, with 15 bases between them. Germline CDR1 is GTSNPN and CDR2 is SVGIG (reference sequence). The CDR3 totals 14 residues. CDR3 DNA sequence: TGTGCCTGGAGTCCCACAGGGAAGGGGACTGAAGCTTTCTTT. Translating it yields CAWSPTGKGTEAFF.

The chain employs TRBV5-1 and TRBJ1-1, with a tentative D call TRBD1 (6 bases). The CDR3 has 15 amino acids. The V and J ends lost 4 bases and 0 bases respectively, with 13 bases between them. CDR1 SGHRS and CDR2 YFSETQ come from the germline V gene. CDR3 coding DNA: TGCGCCAGCAGCAGTACGGGACAAGTGAACACTGAAGCTTTCTTT. Its translation is CASSSTGQVNTEAFF.